This T cell receptor (beta chain) was recorded in a study of blood T cell repertoires in COVID-19 (dated by TCRdb to 2018 to 2021). Context from the whole study: Collaborator samples came from the United States, Italy and Spain and covered acute and convalescent phases of COVID-19. The prospective study material was composed of cDNA or gDNA derived from T cells, B-cell-depleted T cells, or PBMCs. Subjects who had been exposed to COVID-19, were actively infected with it, or had recovered from it provided the deeply sampled blood TCRbeta repertoires that made up the dataset. The repertoires were released in a freely available public database meant as a resource for research on the immune response to SARS-CoV-2. The samples were drawn from the first 160 participants of the ongoing ImmuneRACE study and from some 1,300 subjects provided by 6 global collaborators. The sample metadata nearly always contained a de-identified subject ID, COVID-19 status, age in years and sex. HLA class I and class II types, where available, came from metadata supplied by the sample provider rather than from assay-based typing. Points the paper makes about the study in general: The amount of clinical and demographic metadata varied by source and participant and was provided uncurated.

TCRbeta CDR3 regions were amplified from genomic DNA by means of the immunoSEQ Assay, a bias-controlled multiplex PCR. The authors' analysis ran thus. Within the assay, amplification of reference gene primers was used to estimate how many nucleated cells each sample contained. To quantify the absolute abundance of each unique TCRbeta CDR3 rearrangement, sequence reads were collapsed and filtered. Productive Simpson clonality was computed per sample as the square root of Simpson's diversity index over productive rearrangements. This is the immuneACCESS table as TCRdb keeps it, with only in-frame sequences that have V and J called. A part of the clones is gone; compared with another copy, unresolved V genes explain less than half, and the rest is unexplained. D and trimming come from the DNA, and the V and J calls and clone size come from that table. Counted in this sample were about 210,000 clones; around nine tenths of them appeared once. The ten most abundant clones make up around 3.1% of the sample.

With respect to this clone: Its binding antigen is unknown. No much larger clone is present one base from it, and per-base qualities are unavailable.

Each collaborating institution followed its own protocols to collect whole blood in K2EDTA tubes. For TCRbeta analysis, collaborators shipped samples in one of three forms: frozen whole blood, isolated PBMCs, or DNA extracted from either of those sample types. This receptor was identified in a man between 60 and 70 years old with acute or convalescent COVID-19. The sample consisted of peripheral blood.

CDR3 sequence: CASRSGGNTGELFF. In nucleotides, the sequence is TGTGCCAGCCGTAGCGGGGGGAACACCGGGGAGCTGTTTTTT. This sequence uses TRBV9 and TRBJ2-2, with TRBD2 matching 9 junction bases. CDR3 length: 14 amino acids, cysteine to phenylalanine. Only CDR3 DNA is held: 42 bases, read in frame from base 1. CDR1 and CDR2 are drawn from the germline V gene: SGDLS, YYNGEE. Trimming removed 7 bases from V and 1 base from J; the gene matches leave 2 bases unexplained.